Each of the 20 T cell receptor beta chains below was sequenced from the same sample in a study of cytomegalovirus exposure and HLA in healthy donors. Produced via immunoSEQ multiplex PCR; TCRdb's table is partial and in-frame only. Among 150,000 to 200,000 clones listed, less than 90% were seen once. The sequenced sample consisted of PBMCs. The receptors shown here come from a woman in her 30s in good health and CMV-seronegative.

V is TRBV6-6 and J is TRBJ2-7; D remains ambiguous. The ends were cut back, 2 bases at V and 5 bases at J, with 4 bases in the middle. Germline values: CDR1 MNHNY, CDR2 SVGAGI (reference sequence). The CDR3 is made up of 11 amino acids. CDR3 amino acids: CASSYRDEQYF. Here the CDR3 DNA reads TGTGCCAGCAGTTACCGGGACGAGCAGTACTTC.

The CDR3 sequence is CASMLSELPTEAFF. In DNA, the CDR3 is TGTGCCAGCATGCTTTCCGAACTTCCTACTGAAGCTTTCTTT. This chain uses TRBV6-6 with TRBJ1-1; no reliable D call. Between the trimmed V and J ends, which lost 7 bases and 5 bases, there was a span of 17 bases. This CDR3 contains 14 residues. Germline assignment: CDR1 MNHNY and CDR2 SVGAGI (reference sequence).

J is TRBJ1-5 and V is TRBV28; 10 bases are shared with TRBD1. This CDR3 has 15 residues. V shed 6 bases, J shed 6 bases, and the junction held 8 bases outside the gene matches. Germline CDR1 reads MDHEN; CDR2 reads SYDVKM. CDR3 amino acids: CASRLRQGALQPQHF. The CDR3 DNA is TGTGCCAGCAGACTGAGACAGGGGGCTCTTCAGCCCCAGCATTTT.

J is TRBJ2-5 and V is TRBV5-6; 9 bases are shared with TRBD2. CDR1 is SGHDT and CDR2 is YYEEEE in the germline V gene. This CDR3 spans 14 amino acids. V lost 4 bases to trimming and J lost 2 bases; unmatched junction nucleotides: 3. The CDR3 is CASSQGLAQETQYF. Here the CDR3 DNA reads TGTGCCAGCAGCCAAGGACTAGCGCAAGAGACCCAGTACTTC.

This sequence joins TRBV7-9 and TRBJ1-2; tentative D call: TRBD1 (5 bases). This CDR3 is built from 13 residues. The V and J ends lost 5 bases and 8 bases respectively, with 15 bases between them. Germline CDR1 is SEHNR and CDR2 is FQNEAQ (reference sequence). CDR3 sequence (DNA): TGTGCCAGCAGCCCCGCCGACGGGGCGGGCTACACCTTC. It codes for CASSPADGAGYTF. The whole variable domain, filled in from reference TRBV7-9 and TRBJ1-2, reads DTGVSQNPRHKITKRGQNVTFRCDPISEHNRLYWYRQTLGQGPEFLTYFQNEAQLEKSRLLSDRFSAERPKGSFSTLEIQRTEQGDSAMYLCASSPADGAGYTFGSGTRLTVV.

This rearrangement joins TRBV11-1 to TRBJ1-1, with D tentatively TRBD1 (6 bases). CDR1 is SGHAT, CDR2 FQDESV, per germline (reference sequence). There are 15 residues in the CDR3. The V end was cut by 0 bases, the J end by 0 bases, with 8 bases between. CDR3 loop: CASSLAGGLNTEAFF. The CDR3 nucleotides are TGTGCCAGCAGCTTAGCGGGGGGGCTGAACACTGAAGCTTTCTTT.

This clone was detected only once. The chain links TRBV10-3 to TRBJ1-1, with 7 bases that match TRBD1. With V trimmed by 5 bases and J by 10 bases, 16 bases remained unmatched. The CDR3 runs 15 residues. Germline V CDR1 and CDR2: ENHRY, SYGVKD. The CDR3 reads CAISTETGMASVAFF. In DNA, the CDR3 is TGTGCCATCAGTACCGAGACAGGGATGGCGAGTGTAGCTTTCTTT.

CDR3 coding DNA: TGTGCCAGCAGCTTAGATGCGGCAGATACGCAGTATTTT. Translating gives CASSLDAADTQYF. This sequence joins TRBV11-2 and TRBJ2-3; no reliable D call. Germline assignment: CDR1 SGHAT and CDR2 FQNNGV. V lost 0 bases and J 4 bases, leaving 5 bases between the germline ends. The CDR3 runs to 13 residues.

The chain recombines TRBV6-5 with TRBJ1-1; D is undetermined. This CDR3 is 13 amino acids long. Trimming removed 10 bases from V and 5 bases from J, with 17 bases in between. Germline values: CDR1 MNHEY, CDR2 SVGAGI. CDR3 nucleotide sequence: TGTGCCACCCTCCGGTCGGGGTCGACTGAAGCTTTCTTT. Protein: CATLRSGSTEAFF.

This chain uses TRBV19 with TRBJ1-2; tentative D call: TRBD1 (5 bases). V lost 4 bases, J lost 5 bases, and 17 bases lay in between. CDR3 length: 15 amino acids. Germline CDR1 and CDR2: LNHDA and SQIVND (reference sequence). CDR3 nucleotide sequence: TGTGCCAGTAGTAACACCCCAGGGATTACGTATGGCTACACCTTC. As protein: CASSNTPGITYGYTF.

CDR3 amino acids: CASSLSSVNEQFF. In nucleotides, the CDR3 is TGTGCCAGCAGCCTCTCTAGCGTCAATGAGCAGTTCTTC. The gene calls are TRBV7-3 and TRBJ2-1; possible D gene TRBD2, 6 bases. The CDR3 consists of 13 residues. V shed 5 bases and J shed 6 bases, with 11 bases lying between them. CDR1 and CDR2 from the germline V gene are SGHTA and FQGTGA.

The CDR3 nucleotides are TGCGCCAGCAGCCAAGAGGGGTCTGGGGCCAACGTCCTGACTTTC. This gives the protein CASSQEGSGANVLTF. The gene calls are TRBV4-3 and TRBJ2-6; D is undetermined. CDR1 and CDR2 from the germline V gene are LGHNA and YSLEER. Trimming left V 0 bases short and J 1 base short, with 4 bases between. The CDR3 extends over 15 amino acids.

The rearrangement joins TRBV5-1 to TRBJ1-2; 9 bases line up with TRBD1. Germline trimming cut 4 bases from V and 8 bases from J; bases unmatched to any gene: 6. Germline CDR1 and CDR2: SGHRS and YFSETQ. CDR3 size: 13 residues. This CDR3 is CASSAGQGWGYTF. The CDR3 bases are TGCGCCAGCAGCGCGGGACAGGGATGGGGCTACACCTTC.

The chain carries TRBV13 and TRBJ1-1; unclear D gene. Germline CDR1 PRHDT, CDR2 FYEKMQ (reference sequence). CDR3 length: 10 amino acids. V shed 2 bases and J shed 7 bases, with 2 bases lying between them. The CDR3 loop reads CASSLIEAFF. Here the CDR3 DNA reads TGTGCCAGCAGCTTAATTGAAGCTTTCTTT.

This clone has a handful of counts. The chain couples TRBV7-2 to TRBJ2-7; 7 bases are shared with TRBD1. Germline V gene sequence: CDR1 SGHTA, CDR2 FQGNSA. The CDR3 totals 14 residues. The trim removed 1 base at V and 3 bases at J, leaving 3 bases unmatched. The CDR3 region has the DNA TGTGCCAGCAGCTTAGTGGCAGGGGGCTACGAGCAGTACTTC. It specifies CASSLVAGGYEQYF.

The CDR3 DNA sequence: TGTGCCAGCAGTCTCGGGACAGGTTACGAGCAGTACTTC. Its protein product is CASSLGTGYEQYF. The chain has TRBV28 and TRBJ2-7; 8 nucleotides line up with TRBD1. V shed 5 bases, J shed 4 bases, and the junction held 4 bases outside the gene matches. There are 13 residues in the CDR3. The germline V gene has CDR1 MDHEN and CDR2 SYDVKM.

V gene TRBV14 combines with J gene TRBJ1-5; D is undetermined. Trimming cost V 4 bases and J 1 base, with 20 bases left between them. The CDR3 is made up of 18 amino acids. Germline V CDR1 and CDR2: SGHDN, FVKESK. CDR3 residues: CASSPSPAPNGSNQPQHF. The DNA of the CDR3 is TGTGCCAGCAGCCCCTCGCCTGCCCCAAACGGGAGCAATCAGCCCCAGCATTTT.

The chain is built from TRBV5-4 and TRBJ1-5; no definite D call. V was cut by 0 bases and J by 1 base, with 17 bases left in between. Germline CDR1 is SGHNT and CDR2 is YYREEE (reference sequence). This CDR3 spans 18 amino acids. The DNA for the CDR3 is TGTGCCAGCAGCTTGGCCCCGTTGCTGGGAGAGAGCAATCAGCCCCAGCATTTT. Protein: CASSLAPLLGESNQPQHF.

This chain joins TRBV7-3 and TRBJ2-7; no reliable D call. The CDR3 consists of 14 residues. CDR1 is SGHTA, CDR2 FQGTGA, per germline. Trimming stripped 4 bases from V and 0 bases from J, with 10 bases between. For the CDR3, the DNA is TGTGCCAGCAGCTCATCCGCCAGCTCCTACGAGCAGTACTTC. Residues: CASSSSASSYEQYF.

This clone was seen a single time. This chain links TRBV5-1 with TRBJ1-2, with TRBD1 matching over 9 bases. The CDR3 consists of 15 residues. Trimming at V came to 5 bases and at J to 3 bases, leaving 8 bases not matched to a gene. Germline loops: CDR1 SGHRS, CDR2 YFSETQ. The CDR3 is CASRPLDRGDYGYTF. For the CDR3, the DNA is TGCGCCAGCAGGCCTTTGGACAGGGGAGACTATGGCTACACCTTC.